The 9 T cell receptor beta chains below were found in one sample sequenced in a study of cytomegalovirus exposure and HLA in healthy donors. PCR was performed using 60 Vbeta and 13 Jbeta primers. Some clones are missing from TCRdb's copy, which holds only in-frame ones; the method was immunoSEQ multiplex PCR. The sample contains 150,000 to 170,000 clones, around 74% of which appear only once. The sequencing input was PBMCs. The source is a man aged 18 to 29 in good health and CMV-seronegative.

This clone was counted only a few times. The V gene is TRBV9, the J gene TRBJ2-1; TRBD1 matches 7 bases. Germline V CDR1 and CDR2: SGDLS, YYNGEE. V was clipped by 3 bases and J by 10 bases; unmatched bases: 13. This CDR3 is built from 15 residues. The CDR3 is CASSASAQGEREQFF. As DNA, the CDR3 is TGTGCCAGCAGCGCTTCTGCCCAGGGGGAACGCGAGCAGTTCTTC.

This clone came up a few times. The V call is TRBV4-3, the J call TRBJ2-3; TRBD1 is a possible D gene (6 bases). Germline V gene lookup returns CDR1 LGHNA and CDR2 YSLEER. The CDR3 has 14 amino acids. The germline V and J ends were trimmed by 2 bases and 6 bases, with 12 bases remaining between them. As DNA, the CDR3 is TGCGCCAGCAGCCAACAGACAGGATCGGATACGCAGTATTTT. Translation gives CASSQQTGSDTQYF.

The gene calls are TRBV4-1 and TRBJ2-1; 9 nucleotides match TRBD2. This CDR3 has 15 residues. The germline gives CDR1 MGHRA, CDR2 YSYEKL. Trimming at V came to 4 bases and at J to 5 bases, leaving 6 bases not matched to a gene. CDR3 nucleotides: TGCGCCAGCAGCCCAGATAGCGGGAGCCACAATGAGCAGTTCTTC. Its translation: CASSPDSGSHNEQFF.

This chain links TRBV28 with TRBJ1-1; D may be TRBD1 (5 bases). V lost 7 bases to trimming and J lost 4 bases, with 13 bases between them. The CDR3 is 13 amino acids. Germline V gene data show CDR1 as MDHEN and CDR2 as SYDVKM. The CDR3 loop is CASNNAGSTEAFF. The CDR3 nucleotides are TGTGCCAGCAATAACGCAGGGTCCACTGAAGCTTTCTTT.

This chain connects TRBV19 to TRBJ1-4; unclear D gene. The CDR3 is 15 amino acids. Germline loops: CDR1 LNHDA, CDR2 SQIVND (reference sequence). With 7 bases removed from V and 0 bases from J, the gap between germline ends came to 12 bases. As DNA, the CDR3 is TGTGCCAGTAAGCTTAACGGGGCAACTAATGAAAAACTGTTTTTT. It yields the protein CASKLNGATNEKLFF.

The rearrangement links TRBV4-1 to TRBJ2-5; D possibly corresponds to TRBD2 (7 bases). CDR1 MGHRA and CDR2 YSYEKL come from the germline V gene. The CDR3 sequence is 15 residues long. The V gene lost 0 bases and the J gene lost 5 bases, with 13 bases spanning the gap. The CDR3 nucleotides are TGCGCCAGCAGCCAAGATTGGGGAGGGGGGGAGACCCAGTACTTC. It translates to CASSQDWGGGETQYF.

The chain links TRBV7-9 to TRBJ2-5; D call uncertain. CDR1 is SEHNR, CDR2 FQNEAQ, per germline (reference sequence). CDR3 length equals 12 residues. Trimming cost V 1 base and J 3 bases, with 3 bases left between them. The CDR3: CASSLGEETQYF. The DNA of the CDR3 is TGTGCCAGCAGCTTAGGAGAAGAGACCCAGTACTTC.

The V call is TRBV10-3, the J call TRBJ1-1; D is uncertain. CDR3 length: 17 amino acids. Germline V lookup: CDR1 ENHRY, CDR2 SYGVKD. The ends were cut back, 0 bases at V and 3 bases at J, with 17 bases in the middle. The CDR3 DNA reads TGTGCCATCAGTGAGTCTGCAAGGCGGGGTCCGGACACTGAAGCTTTCTTT. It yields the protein CAISESARRGPDTEAFF.

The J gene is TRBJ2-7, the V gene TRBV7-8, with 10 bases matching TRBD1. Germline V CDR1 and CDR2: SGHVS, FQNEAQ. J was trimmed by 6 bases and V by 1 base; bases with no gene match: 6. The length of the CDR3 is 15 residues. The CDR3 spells CASSLEDRGVPEQYF. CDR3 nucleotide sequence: TGTGCCAGCAGCTTAGAGGACAGGGGGGTCCCCGAGCAGTACTTC.